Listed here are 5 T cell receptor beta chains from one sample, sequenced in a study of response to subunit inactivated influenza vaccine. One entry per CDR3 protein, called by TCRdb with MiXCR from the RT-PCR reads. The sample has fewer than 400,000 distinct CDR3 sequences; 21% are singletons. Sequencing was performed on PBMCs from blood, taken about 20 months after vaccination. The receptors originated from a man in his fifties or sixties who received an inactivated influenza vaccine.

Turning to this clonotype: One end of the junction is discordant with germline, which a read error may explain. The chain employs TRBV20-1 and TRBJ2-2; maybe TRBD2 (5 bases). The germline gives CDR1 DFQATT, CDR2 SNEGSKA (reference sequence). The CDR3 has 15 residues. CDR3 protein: CSTRDIAGDTGELFF. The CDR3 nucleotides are TGCAGTACTAGAGATATCGCGGGCGACACCGGGGAGCTGTTTTTT.

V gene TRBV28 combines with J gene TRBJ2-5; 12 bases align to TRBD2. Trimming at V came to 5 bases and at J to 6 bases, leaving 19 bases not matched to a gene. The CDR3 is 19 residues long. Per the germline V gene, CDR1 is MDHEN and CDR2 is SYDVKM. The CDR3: CASSPTVLAGGPKGKTQYF. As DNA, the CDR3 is TGTGCCAGCAGTCCAACCGTTCTAGCGGGGGGGCCTAAAGGGAAGACCCAGTACTTC.

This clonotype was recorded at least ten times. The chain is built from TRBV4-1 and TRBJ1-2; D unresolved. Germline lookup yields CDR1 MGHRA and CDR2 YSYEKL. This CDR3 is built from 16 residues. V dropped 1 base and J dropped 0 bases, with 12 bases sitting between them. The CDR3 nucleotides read TGCGCCAGCAGCCAAGCGTTTTCGTTAGCTAACTATGGCTACACCTTC. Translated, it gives CASSQAFSLANYGYTF.

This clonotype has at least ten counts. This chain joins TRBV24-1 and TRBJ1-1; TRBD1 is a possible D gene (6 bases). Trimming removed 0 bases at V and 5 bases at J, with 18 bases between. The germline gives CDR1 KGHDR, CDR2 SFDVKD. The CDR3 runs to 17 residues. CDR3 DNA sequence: TGTGCCACCAGTGATTTGAGATCCGAGGAGGGGGGTACTGAAGCTTTCTTT. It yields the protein CATSDLRSEEGGTEAFF.

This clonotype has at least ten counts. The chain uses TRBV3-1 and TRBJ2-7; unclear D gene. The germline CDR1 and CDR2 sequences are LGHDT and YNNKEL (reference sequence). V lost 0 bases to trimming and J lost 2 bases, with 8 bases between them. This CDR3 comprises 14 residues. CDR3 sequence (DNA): TGTGCCAGCAGCCAAGACTCCGGAACCTACGAGCAGTACTTC. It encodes CASSQDSGTYEQYF.